A selection of T cell receptor beta chains follows, all from one sample in a study of T-cell memory formation after mild COVID-19. TCRdb processed the 5' RACE reads anew with MiXCR; each CDR3 protein has one entry. This sample has nearly 110,000 distinct CDR3 sequences; about 15% occur once, and the top ten carry 35% to 40%. The material sequenced was PBMCs or a T cell subset sorted from them (not recorded which). These receptors came from a man younger than 35 who had mild COVID-19 (a few samples of this study predate the infection). Cell type and time point are not known. CDR3s include the opening cysteine and the closing phenylalanine or tryptophan. A D gene is named only where the DNA matches it firmly. Where a row states a size, it is once, few, many or the class of an expanded clone; other rows omit it.

v_call	j_call	clone_size	d_call	cdr3_nt	cdr3_aa
TRBV7-8	TRBJ1-2	few	.	TGTGCCAGCAGCCCGCTTACGGGGTCCAACTATGGCTACACCTTC	CASSPLTGSNYGYTF
TRBV5-8	TRBJ2-3	few	TRBD1	TGTGCCAGCAGCACCCGACAGGGAGTACCCTCAGATACGCAGTATTTT	CASSTRQGVPSDTQYF
TRBV29-1	TRBJ2-5	.	.	TGCAGCGTTTCATTAGACAGGAACGGCGAGACCCAGTACTTC	CSVSLDRNGETQYF
TRBV20-1	TRBJ2-3	.	TRBD2	TGCAGTGCCTCTAGCGGGGGGGATACGCAGTATTTT	CSASSGGDTQYF
TRBV9	TRBJ2-1	.	TRBD2	TGTGCCAGCAGCACACGGACTAGCGGGGGGCAAAACCCCTACAATGAGCAGTTCTTC	CASSTRTSGGQNPYNEQFF
TRBV5-1	TRBJ2-4	few	.	TGCGCCAGCAGCCCAGGCCCGGGGGAGGTAGACATTCAGTACTTC	CASSPGPGEVDIQYF
TRBV20-1	TRBJ1-1	.	TRBD1	TGCAGTGGCCGGGACAGGGGCATGAACACTGAAGCTTTCTTT	CSGRDRGMNTEAFF
TRBV19	TRBJ2-1	.	.	TGTGCCAGTGGGGACCACTCCTACAATGAGCAGTTCTTC	CASGDHSYNEQFF
TRBV5-6	TRBJ1-5	few	.	TGTGCCAGCAGCTTGCGGAACTGGTGGTTAGGTGACAATCAGCCCCAGCATTTT	CASSLRNWWLGDNQPQHF
TRBV19	TRBJ2-7	.	.	TGTGCCAGTAGTCCATTAGAGGGGCTCAGCCCTTACGAGCAGTACTTC	CASSPLEGLSPYEQYF
TRBV19	TRBJ2-2	few	.	TGTGCCAGTACCTCTAGGGGGGGGCACAACACCGGGGAGCTGTTTTTT	CASTSRGGHNTGELFF
TRBV4-3	TRBJ2-3	.	.	TGCGCCAGCAGCGCAGCGGACAGCACAGATACGCAGTATTTT	CASSAADSTDTQYF
TRBV5-1	TRBJ2-1	many	.	TGCGCCAGCAGCAAGGAACTAGATTCCGATGAGCAGTTCTTC	CASSKELDSDEQFF
TRBV13	TRBJ2-1	.	.	TGTGCCAGCAGCTTAGAATTATCGGAGAATGAGCAGTTCTTC	CASSLELSENEQFF
TRBV7-6	TRBJ2-1	few	TRBD1	TGTGCCAGCAGCTCTAGGGGGCCGGTGGACTCCTACAATGAGCAGTTCTTC	CASSSRGPVDSYNEQFF
TRBV7-9	TRBJ1-3	.	.	TGTGCCAGCAGCCCCCCAGGAATCTCTGGAAACACCATATACTTT	CASSPPGISGNTIYF
TRBV4-3	TRBJ2-2	.	TRBD1	TGCGCCAGCAGCCAAAGACCAGGGGGCGGCGGGGAGCTGTTTTTT	CASSQRPGGGGELFF
TRBV4-1	TRBJ2-1	.	.	TGCGCCAGCAGCCTTCGACCTAGCGACACCTACAATGAGCAGTTCTTC	CASSLRPSDTYNEQFF
TRBV12-3/TRBV12-4	TRBJ2-2	many	.	TGTGCCAGCAGTCCTAGGAGACTCCGGGGCACCGGGGAGCTGTTTTTT	CASSPRRLRGTGELFF
TRBV27	TRBJ2-1	few	TRBD1	TGTGCCAGCGGACAGGGGGCGTACTACAATGAGCAGTTCTTC	CASGQGAYYNEQFF
TRBV9	TRBJ2-7	.	TRBD2	TGTGCCAGCAGCGTAGATACTAGCGGGTCCTACGAGCAGTACTTC	CASSVDTSGSYEQYF
TRBV4-3	TRBJ2-2	.	TRBD1	TGCGCCAGCAGCAAAAGACCAGGGGGCGGCGGGGAGCTGTTTTTT	CASSKRPGGGGELFF
TRBV27	TRBJ2-5	few	.	TGTGCCAGCAGTTTCGGGCAGACCCAAGAGACCCAGTACTTC	CASSFGQTQETQYF
TRBV6-6	TRBJ1-1	few	.	TGTGCCAGCAAGAACCCCAGGGGCCTTAAGGACACTGAAGCTTTCTTT	CASKNPRGLKDTEAFF
TRBV4-1	TRBJ1-1	many	.	TGCGCCAGCAGCGTATACAGGGTAGGGACTGAAGCTTTCTTT	CASSVYRVGTEAFF
TRBV7-6	TRBJ2-3	.	TRBD2	TGTGCCAGCAGCCACATCCTCGGGACTAGTGGATCAGATACGCAGTATTTT	CASSHILGTSGSDTQYF
TRBV6-5	TRBJ1-5	.	TRBD1	TGTGCCAGCAGCAACACAGGGGATGTTCGACAGCCCCAGCATTTT	CASSNTGDVRQPQHF
TRBV9	TRBJ1-2	.	.	TGTGCCAGCAGCCCAAGAGTGGGGGGCAACTATGGCTACACCTTC	CASSPRVGGNYGYTF
TRBV11-1	TRBJ2-5	few	.	TGTGCCAGCAGCGAAGAAGGAGAGACCCAGTACTTC	CASSEEGETQYF
TRBV5-6	TRBJ2-2	.	.	TGTGCCAGCGGGAGGGGGGAGAACACCGGGGAGCTGTTTTTT	CASGRGENTGELFF
TRBV4-3	TRBJ2-7	few	TRBD1	TGCGCCAGAAGCCAAGAGGGAACAGGGGGCAACGAGCAGTACTTC	CARSQEGTGGNEQYF
TRBV12-3/TRBV12-4	TRBJ2-3	medium-sized	.	TGTGCCAGCGAGTTATACGCGGGGTCAGATACGCAGTATTTT	CASELYAGSDTQYF
TRBV7-8	TRBJ2-5	few	.	TGTGCCAGCAGCTTATACGGGGGTCCCGAGCAAGAGACCCAGTACTTC	CASSLYGGPEQETQYF
TRBV18	TRBJ2-1	few	.	TGTGCCAGCTCACCACCGCTAGGGGTAGGCAATGAGCAGTTCTTC	CASSPPLGVGNEQFF